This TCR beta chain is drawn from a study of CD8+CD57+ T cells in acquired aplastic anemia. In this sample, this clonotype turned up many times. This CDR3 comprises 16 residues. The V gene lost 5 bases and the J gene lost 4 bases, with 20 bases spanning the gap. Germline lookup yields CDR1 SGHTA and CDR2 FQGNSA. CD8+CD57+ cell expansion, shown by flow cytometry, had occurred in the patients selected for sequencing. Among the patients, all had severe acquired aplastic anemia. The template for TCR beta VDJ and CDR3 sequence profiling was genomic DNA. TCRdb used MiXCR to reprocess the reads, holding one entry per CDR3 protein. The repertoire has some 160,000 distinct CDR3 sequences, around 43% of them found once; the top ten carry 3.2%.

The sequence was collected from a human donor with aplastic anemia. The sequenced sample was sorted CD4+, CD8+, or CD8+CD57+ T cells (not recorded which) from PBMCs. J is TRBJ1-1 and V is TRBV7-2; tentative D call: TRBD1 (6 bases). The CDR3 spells CASSPNFDRRVTEAFF. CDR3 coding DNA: TGTGCCAGCAGCCCCAACTTCGACAGGCGGGTCACTGAAGCTTTCTTT.